A single sample gave rise to the 9 T cell receptor beta chains below, sequenced in a study of a mutant IDH1 vaccine in newly diagnosed glioma. The data were produced by immunoSEQ multiplex PCR, yet TCRdb's version contains in-frame clones alone and is incomplete. The table lists tens of thousands of clones, about nine tenths of them singletons. The time point is: baseline, week 1 (first vaccination visit). Treatment specified: pre-vaccination baseline after standard-of-care therapy. Sample: PBMCs, taken from a glioma patient treated with radiotherapy, temozolomide or both. The source of these receptors is a man aged 45-65 years with glioma.

The chain employs TRBV10-1 and TRBJ1-3; no reliable D call. CDR1 and CDR2 (germline): WNHNN, SYGVQD (reference sequence). This CDR3 has 14 amino acids. V dropped 3 bases and J dropped 7 bases, with 13 bases sitting between them. The CDR3 DNA follows: TGCGCCAGCAGTGAATCGGGGATGAGGAACACCATATATTTT. This translates into CASSESGMRNTIYF.

This clone occurred once. The chain uses TRBV6-6 and TRBJ2-1, with 9 bases lining up with TRBD1. V lost 6 bases to trimming and J lost 2 bases; unmatched junction nucleotides: 5. Germline CDR1 and CDR2: MNHNY and SVGAGI (reference sequence). The CDR3 runs 15 residues. The CDR3 DNA reads TGTGCCAGCAGCCAACAGGGGGCAGCCTACAATGAGCAGTTCTTC. Its translation: CASSQQGAAYNEQFF.

The chain has TRBV27 and TRBJ1-1; 12 bases fit TRBD1. The junction had 12 bases not matched to a gene; V was cut back by 3 bases and J by 4 bases. The CDR3 is 18 residues long. The germline gives CDR1 MNHEY, CDR2 SMNVEV (reference sequence). CDR3 in amino acids: CASSFIPPGQGARTEAFF. The CDR3 bases are TGTGCCAGCAGTTTCATCCCTCCGGGACAGGGGGCGCGCACTGAAGCTTTCTTT.

This chain uses TRBV4-2 with TRBJ1-5; D is perhaps TRBD1 (6 bases). Trimming left V 0 bases short and J 4 bases short, with 10 bases between. The CDR3 runs to 15 residues. Germline V lookup: CDR1 LGHNA, CDR2 YNFKEQ. CDR3 DNA sequence: TGTGCCAGCAGCCAAGAACAGGGAAGGAATCAGCCCCAGCATTTT. As protein: CASSQEQGRNQPQHF.

The chain uses TRBV6-1 and TRBJ2-2, with 7 positions matching TRBD1. V shed 8 bases and J 6 bases; nucleotides not matched to a gene: 6. Germline V gene sequence: CDR1 MNHNS, CDR2 SASEGT. The CDR3 spans 13 residues. CDR3 nucleotide sequence: TGTGCCAGCCATATTACAGGGGCCGGGGAGCTGTTTTTT. This codes for CASHITGAGELFF.

The chain links TRBV4-1 to TRBJ2-6, with TRBD1 matching over 9 bases. This CDR3 region has 20 residues. Germline V gene lookup returns CDR1 MGHRA and CDR2 YSYEKL. V gave up 3 bases and J gave up 1 base; unmatched junction bases: 13. CDR3 sequence reads: CASSQAYYRGRSSGANVLTF. The DNA for the CDR3 is TGCGCCAGCAGCCAGGCCTATTACAGGGGGCGAAGTTCTGGGGCCAACGTCCTGACTTTC.

A single count supports this clone. The chain joins TRBV29-1 to TRBJ1-2, with D uncertain. CDR1 is SQVTM, CDR2 ANQGSEA, per germline. The CDR3 is 12 amino acids. Trimming pared 3 bases from V and 2 bases from J, leaving 7 bases between. The CDR3 protein is CSVDTMNYGYTF. The CDR3 nucleotides read TGCAGCGTTGACACCATGAACTATGGCTACACCTTC.

This rearrangement joins TRBV4-3 to TRBJ1-2; 10 bases align to TRBD1. V lost 2 bases and J lost 4; bases outside the gene matches: 10. Germline CDR1 is LGHNA and CDR2 is YSLEER. The CDR3 is 17 residues long. The CDR3 protein is CASSQRTGGAKIYGYTF. CDR3 sequence (DNA): TGCGCCAGCAGCCAAAGGACAGGGGGTGCGAAAATCTATGGCTACACCTTC.

The CDR3 loop is CASSQRDSLQPQHF. The DNA of the CDR3 is TGTGCCAGCTCACAACGGGACAGCTTACAGCCCCAGCATTTT. The V and J genes are TRBV18 and TRBJ1-5, with 7 positions matching TRBD1. Germline V gives CDR1 KGHSH, CDR2 LQKENI. V lost 4 bases and J lost 7; bases outside the gene matches: 7. The CDR3 is made up of 14 amino acids.